This record looks at one T cell receptor (beta chain) sequence and its context. This record comes from a study of CD8 T cells in Susac syndrome. Bulk CD8+ and CD4+ cells came from magnetic negative isolation; CD8+ TEMRA by FACS. Trimming took 4 bases from V and 5 from J; bases not matched to a gene: 6. CDR3 size: 14 residues. Per the germline V gene, CDR1 is LGHDT and CDR2 is YNNKEL (reference sequence). An input of about 0.5 to 1 ug of RNA was subjected to reverse transcription using random hexamers. MiXCR, run by TCRdb on the immunoSEQ multiplex PCR reads, gives a single entry per CDR3 protein. This sample yields roughly 80,000 distinct CDR3 sequences, of which approximately 94% are seen a single time; about 0.28% belongs to the top ten.

The sample consisted of CD8+ T cells from PBMCs. The chain joins TRBV3-1 to TRBJ2-5; TRBD1 agrees at 8 bases. This clonotype was sampled from a human donor in good health. The CDR3 sequence: CASSLRTGWETQYF. In DNA, the CDR3 is TGTGCCAGCAGCCTGCGGACAGGGTGGGAGACCCAGTACTTC.